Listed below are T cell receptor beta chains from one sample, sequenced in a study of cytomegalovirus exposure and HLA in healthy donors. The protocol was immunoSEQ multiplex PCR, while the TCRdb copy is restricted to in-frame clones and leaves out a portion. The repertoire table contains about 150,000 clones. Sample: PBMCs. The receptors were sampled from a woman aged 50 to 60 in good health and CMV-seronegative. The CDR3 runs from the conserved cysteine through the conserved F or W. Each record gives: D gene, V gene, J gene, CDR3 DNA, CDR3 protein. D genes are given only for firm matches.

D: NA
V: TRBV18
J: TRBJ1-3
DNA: TGTGCCAGCTCGTTTGAAGGGGCCCCTGGAAACACCATATATTTT
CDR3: CASSFEGAPGNTIYF

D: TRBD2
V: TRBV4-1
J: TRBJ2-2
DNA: TGCGCCAGCAGCCTCCGGACTAGCGGGAGAATGAACACCGGGGAGCTGTTTTTT
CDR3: CASSLRTSGRMNTGELFF

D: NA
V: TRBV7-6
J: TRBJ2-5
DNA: TGTGCCAGCAGCTTAGGGCACCTCCAAGAGACCCAGTACTTC
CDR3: CASSLGHLQETQYF

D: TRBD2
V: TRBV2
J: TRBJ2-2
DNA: TGTGCCAGCAGCCCCCTGGGACTAGCGAACACCGGGGAGCTGTTTTTT
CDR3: CASSPLGLANTGELFF

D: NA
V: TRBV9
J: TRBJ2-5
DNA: TGTGCCAGCAGCTTACAGGGCCTGGACCCAGGGACCCAGTACTTC
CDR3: CASSLQGLDPGTQYF

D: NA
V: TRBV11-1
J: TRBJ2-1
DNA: TGTGCCAGCAGCTTAGTTCGTCTCGGTGAGCAGTTCTTC
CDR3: CASSLVRLGEQFF

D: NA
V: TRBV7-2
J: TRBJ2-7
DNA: TGTGCCAGCAGCTTAACCCATGGACACCTAAAATACTTC
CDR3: CASSLTHGHLKYF

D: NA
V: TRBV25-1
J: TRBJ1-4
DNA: TGTGCCAGCAGTAATGTAGGGACAAATGAAAAACTGTTTTTT
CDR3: CASSNVGTNEKLFF

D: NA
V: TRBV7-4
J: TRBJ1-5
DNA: TGTGCCAGCAGATCATCGACAGAAGATCAGCCCCAGCATTTT
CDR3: CASRSSTEDQPQHF

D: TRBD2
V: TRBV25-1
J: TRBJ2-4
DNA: TGTGCCAGCAGTGAACTCGGGGGGTCCTCCAAAAACATTCAGTACTTC
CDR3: CASSELGGSSKNIQYF

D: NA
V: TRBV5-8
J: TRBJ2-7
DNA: TGTGCCACCTCACGGGACTTCCACTCCTACGAGCAGTACTTC
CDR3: CATSRDFHSYEQYF

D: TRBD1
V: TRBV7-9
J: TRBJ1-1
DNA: TGTGCCAGCAGCTTTAGGGGACAGGGGTCCACTGAAGCTTTCTTT
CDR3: CASSFRGQGSTEAFF

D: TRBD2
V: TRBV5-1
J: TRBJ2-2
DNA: TGCGCCAGCAGCCTCATCGGGGGGGGGCCGAGCACCGGGGAGCTGTTTTTT
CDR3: CASSLIGGGPSTGELFF

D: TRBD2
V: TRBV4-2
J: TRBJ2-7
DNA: TGTGCCAGCAGCCAAGATAGTGTCCCATCCGGTCCGGGAGGGGGCTACGAGCAGTACTTC
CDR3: CASSQDSVPSGPGGGYEQYF

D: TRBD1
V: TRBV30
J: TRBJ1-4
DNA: TGTGCCTCCGAGGACAGGGGGCGCTCCGAAAAACTGTTTTTT
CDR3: CASEDRGRSEKLFF

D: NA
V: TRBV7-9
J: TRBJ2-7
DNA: TGTGCCAGCAGCTTACCGGGAAGCGCCTACGAGCAGTACTTC
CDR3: CASSLPGSAYEQYF